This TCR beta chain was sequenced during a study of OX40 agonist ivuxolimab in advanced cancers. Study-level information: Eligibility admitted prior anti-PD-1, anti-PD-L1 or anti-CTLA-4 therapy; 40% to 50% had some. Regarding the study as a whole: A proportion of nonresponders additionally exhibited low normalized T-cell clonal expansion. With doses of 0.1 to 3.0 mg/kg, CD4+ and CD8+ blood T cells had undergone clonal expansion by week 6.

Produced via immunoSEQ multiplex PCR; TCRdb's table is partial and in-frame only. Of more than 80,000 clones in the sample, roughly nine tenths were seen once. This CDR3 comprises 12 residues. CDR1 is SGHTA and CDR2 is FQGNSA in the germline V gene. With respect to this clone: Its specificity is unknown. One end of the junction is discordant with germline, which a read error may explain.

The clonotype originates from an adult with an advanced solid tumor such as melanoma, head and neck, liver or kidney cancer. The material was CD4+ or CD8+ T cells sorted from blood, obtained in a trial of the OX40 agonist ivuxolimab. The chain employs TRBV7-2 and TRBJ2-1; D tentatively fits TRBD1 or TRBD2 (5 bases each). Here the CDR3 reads CASSLTQGEGLF. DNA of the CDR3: TGTGCCAGCAGCTTGACCCAGGGTGAGGGGCTCTTC.